This note documents a single T cell receptor beta chain sequence. The antigen is unknown. These data belong to a study of shared clonotypes between healthy human individuals. Study summary: Used for every donor were three CD4 naive, three CD4 memory, two CD8 naive and one CD8 memory plate. The study, taken as a whole, reports: The study sampled only blood, and tissue repertoires likely differ.

CDR1 and CDR2 (germline): MNHNS, SASEGT. The CDR3 covers 13 residues. V was shortened by 0 bases and J by 9 bases, with 9 bases between the two germline ends. Subsets obtained from CD4+ cells comprised CD45RA+ naive and CD45RA-negative memory cells. Profiled with immunoSEQ multiplex PCR; TCRdb holds only in-frame clones, not every one. Among more than 2,000,000 clones listed, roughly 93% were seen once. The clonotype originates from a man younger than 35 in good health. Some clones in this sample may be carry-over from other donors' samples. What was sequenced was naive CD4+ T cells from PBMCs. Sample subset: CD45RA+ positively selected. The chain has TRBV6-1 and TRBJ1-3; D remains ambiguous. The CDR3 spells CASSEAVRATIYF. The CDR3 nucleotides read TGTGCCAGCAGTGAAGCTGTAAGGGCCACCATATATTTT.